This T cell receptor (beta chain) was profiled in a study of PD-1 blockade in classical Hodgkin lymphoma. The time point here: cycle 4 day 1 (C4D1), after five to seven weeks of nivolumab. In every patient, relapse followed autologous stem cell transplantation, while exposure to brentuximab vedotin differed. Best response was recorded as complete response, partial response or progressive disease. The germline CDR1 and CDR2 sequences are SGHKS and YYEKEE (reference sequence). Trimming shortened V by 3 bases and J by 7 bases, and 22 bases separated the two germline ends. CDR3 length: 16 amino acids. Regarding the study as a whole: The diversity seen at baseline in complete responders resembled that of newly diagnosed patients. At baseline, newly diagnosed patients reportedly showed less TCR diversity than healthy donors.

To note about this clone: Its antigen is not identified.

TCRdb's table, derived via immunoSEQ multiplex PCR, lists solely in-frame clones and lacks some. The sample holds 90,000 to 110,000 clones, about nine tenths seen once. This sequence originates from a human donor with classical Hodgkin lymphoma. Material: peripheral blood mononuclear cells (PBMCs), obtained before the fourth cycle of nivolumab. The chain carries TRBV5-5 and TRBJ1-1; D is perhaps TRBD1 (6 bases). DNA of the CDR3: TGTGCCAGCAGCTGGACCCTAGGAGGTCCAGGGGATGAAGCTTTCTTT. Its translation is CASSWTLGGPGDEAFF.